This TCR beta chain was captured by sequencing in a study of beta chain features in type 1 diabetes. Findings of the study overall: Moderate yet significant TCRB CDR3 shortening was seen in Type 1 diabetes patients in all four CD4+ subsets. Cells that show high TCR expression could be over-represented by cDNA sequencing.

Purity of each sorted population was above 95%. As every portion of the isolated RNA was reverse transcribed, the sequencing read expressed TCRB transcripts. Method: immunoSEQ multiplex PCR; TCRdb's copy keeps in-frame clones and lacks some. Here the sample spans around 180,000 clones, around 13% being singletons. This clone occurred a few times. No antigen is known for it. Other nucleotide sequences from this sample produce the same CDR3. Between the trimmed V and J ends, which lost 0 bases and 7 bases, there was a span of 9 bases. CDR3 size: 14 residues. From germline, CDR1 is LNHNV and CDR2 YYDKDF (reference sequence).

V is TRBV15 and J is TRBJ1-4, with a possible D match to TRBD1 (6 bases). The TCR sequence derives from a woman in her late teens or twenties in good health. The specimen was central memory CD4+ T cells from blood. The CDR3 DNA reads TGTGCCACCAGCAGAGATCGGGGGGCTGAAAAACTGTTTTTT. Protein product: CATSRDRGAEKLFF. The variable domain in full, completed from reference TRBV15 and TRBJ1-4, reads DAMVIQNPRYQVTQFGKPVTLSCSQTLNHNVMYWYQQKSSQAPKLLFHYYDKDFNNEADTPDNFQSRRPNTSFCFLDIRSPGLGDTAMYLCATSRDRGAEKLFFGSGTQLSVL.